Listed here are 11 T cell receptor beta chains from one sample, sequenced in a study of T cells in Graves' hyperthyroidism and ophthalmopathy. RNA transcripts served as the template for amplifying TCR beta CDR3 regions. When the TCR CDR3 underwent first-round RT-PCR, the HTBI primer set was used. TCRdb independently ran MiXCR on the multiplex PCR reads; one entry per CDR3 protein. The sample includes about 700,000 distinct CDR3 sequences, 12% to 15% of them seen just once. The sequencing sample was made of blood. These receptors all come from a woman aged 18-29 years with Graves' hyperthyroidism.

To note about this clonotype: The junction and the germline gene differ at one end; a read error may be behind it. The chain links TRBV6-1 to TRBJ1-5; 7 bases are a match to TRBD1. CDR3 size: 13 residues. The germline V gene encodes CDR1 MNHNS and CDR2 SASEGT. The CDR3 sequence: CAAGTVTNQPQHF. The DNA of the CDR3 is TGTGCCGCTGGGACAGTTACAAATCAGCCCCAACATTTT.

The rearrangement uses TRBV6-5 and TRBJ2-1; D is tentatively TRBD1 or TRBD2 (6 bases each). Germline values: CDR1 MNHEY, CDR2 SVGAGI. The CDR3 totals 15 residues. The germline V and J ends were trimmed by 4 bases and 3 bases, with 13 bases remaining between them. The CDR3 nucleotides are TGTGCCAGCAGTTCACGCGGGACAAACTACAATGAGCAGTTCTTC. Its translation is CASSSRGTNYNEQFF.

V and J are TRBV29-1 and TRBJ2-7; 10 bases fit TRBD1. With V trimmed by 4 bases and J by 6 bases, 15 bases remained unmatched. Looked up from germline, CDR1 is SQVTM and CDR2 is ANQGSEA. This CDR3 comprises 16 residues. CDR3 sequence (DNA): TGCAGCGTTGGGGGCCGAAGACAGGGGGCCCTCACCGAGCAGTACTTC. Encoded protein: CSVGGRRQGALTEQYF.

V usage is TRBV5-4 and J usage is TRBJ2-7; TRBD1 is a possible D gene (5 bases). Germline V lookup: CDR1 SGHNT, CDR2 YYREEE (reference sequence). CDR3 length: 14 residues. V was pared by 2 bases and J by 4 bases, with 13 bases between. The CDR3 DNA sequence: TGTGCCAGCAGCTTTTTAGGGGAAGGGTACGAGCAGTACTTC. Its translation: CASSFLGEGYEQYF.

The chain uses TRBV5-6 and TRBJ1-1; 8 bases fit TRBD1. The CDR3 loop spans 15 amino acids. Germline CDR1 and CDR2: SGHDT and YYEEEE. Trimming removed 0 bases from V and 7 bases from J; junction bases left unmatched: 8. CDR3 nucleotides: TGTGCCAGCAGCTTGGACAGGGGGGAGTCGGGTGAAGCTTTCTTT. Amino acid sequence: CASSLDRGESGEAFF.

This sequence joins TRBV12-3 or TRBV12-4 and TRBJ2-4; TRBD1 matches 9 bases. This CDR3 contains 12 residues. V lost 6 bases, J lost 13 bases, and 7 bases stayed unmatched. DNA for the CDR3: TGTGCCAGCAGGTTAACAGGGGGCGGACAGTACTTC. Amino acids: CASRLTGGGQYF.

This clonotype has only a few counts. The chain couples TRBV20-1 to TRBJ2-4, with TRBD2 identical over 9 bases. From germline, CDR1 is DFQATT and CDR2 SNEGSKA (reference sequence). The CDR3 runs to 13 residues. Trimming at V came to 6 bases and at J to 5 bases, leaving 5 bases not matched to a gene. The CDR3 protein is CSARTSVQNIQYF. The CDR3 nucleotides are TGCAGTGCCAGGACTAGCGTACAAAACATTCAGTACTTC.

This clonotype was counted at least ten times. This chain uses TRBV27 with TRBJ2-3; TRBD2 matches at 10 bases. CDR1 is MNHEY, CDR2 SMNVEV, per germline (reference sequence). Trimming removed 6 bases from V and 5 bases from J; junction bases left unmatched: 14. This CDR3 comprises 17 residues. The CDR3 protein is CASSLNSGRAHGDTQYF. In DNA, the CDR3 is TGTGCCAGCAGCTTGAACAGCGGGAGGGCCCATGGAGATACGCAGTATTTT.

This clonotype was counted at least ten times. The genes are TRBV11-2 and TRBJ2-7; 7 bases are a match to TRBD1. The CDR3 sequence is 11 residues long. Germline V CDR1 and CDR2: SGHAT, FQNNGV. Trimming cost V 6 bases and J 5 bases; bases outside gene matches: 1. In nucleotides, the CDR3 is TGTGCCAGCAGAGGGGGCGACGAGCAGTACTTC. This codes for CASRGGDEQYF.

On this clonotype itself: It may be a read error: a sequence one base away is much more abundant. The chain has TRBV2 and TRBJ2-3, with D perhaps TRBD1 (6 bases). Germline CDR1 SNHLY, CDR2 FYNNEI. The CDR3 extends over 14 amino acids. This CDR3 is CASRKNRVGDMQYF. DNA of the CDR3: TGTGCCAGCAGAAAAAACAGGGTCGGGGATATGCAGTATTTT.

This rearrangement joins TRBV6-2 or TRBV6-3 to TRBJ2-7; 13 bases are shared with TRBD2. The germline V gene encodes CDR1 MNHEY and CDR2 SVGEGT. The CDR3 is made up of 16 amino acids. With 6 bases clipped from V and 0 bases from J, the junction kept 5 bases outside the gene matches. The CDR3: CASSPRTSGSSYEQYF. In DNA form, the CDR3 reads TGTGCCAGCAGCCCACGGACTAGCGGGAGCTCCTACGAGCAGTACTTC.